This T cell receptor beta chain was documented in a study of T-cell memory formation after mild COVID-19. Study-wide findings and caveats: SARS-CoV-2 specificity of second-wave clones peaking day 37 was unconfirmed.

TCRdb analysed the 5' RACE reads with MiXCR anew, one entry per CDR3 protein. The sample holds a few hundred thousand distinct CDR3 sequences, 25% seen once. The ends lost 3 bases at V and 7 bases at J; junction bases unmatched: 7. This CDR3 is 14 amino acids long. The germline gives CDR1 DFQATT, CDR2 SNEGSKA (reference sequence). This clonotype has just a few counts. Its specificity is not known. The TCR originated in an adult woman who had mild COVID-19 (a few samples of this study predate the infection). Cell type and time point are not known. The V gene is TRBV20-1, the J gene TRBJ2-7, with 12 bases aligning to TRBD1. The sequenced sample was PBMCs or a T cell subset sorted from them (not recorded which). CDR3 sequence reads: CSASGTGGLWEQYF. DNA for the CDR3: TGCAGTGCTAGCGGGACAGGGGGCTTGTGGGAGCAGTACTTC.